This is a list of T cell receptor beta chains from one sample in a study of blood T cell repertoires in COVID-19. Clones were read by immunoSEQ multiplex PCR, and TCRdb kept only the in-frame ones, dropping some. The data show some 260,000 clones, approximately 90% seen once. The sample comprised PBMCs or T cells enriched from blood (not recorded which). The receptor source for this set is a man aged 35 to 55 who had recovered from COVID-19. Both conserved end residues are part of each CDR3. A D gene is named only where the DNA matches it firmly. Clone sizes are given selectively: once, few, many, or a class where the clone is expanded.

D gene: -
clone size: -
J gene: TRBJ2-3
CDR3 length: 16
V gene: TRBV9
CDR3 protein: CASSVGGGGATDTQYF
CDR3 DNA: TGTGCCAGCAGCGTAGGAGGTGGAGGGGCCACAGATACGCAGTATTTT

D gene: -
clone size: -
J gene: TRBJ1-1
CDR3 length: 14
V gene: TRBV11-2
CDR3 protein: CASSLGVAGTEAFF
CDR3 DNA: TGTGCCAGCAGCTTAGGGGTTGCAGGAACTGAAGCTTTCTTT

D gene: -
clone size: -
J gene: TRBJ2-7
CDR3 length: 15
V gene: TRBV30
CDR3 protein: CAWSAGNQGGYEQYF
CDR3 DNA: TGTGCCTGGAGTGCCGGAAATCAGGGGGGCTACGAGCAGTACTTC

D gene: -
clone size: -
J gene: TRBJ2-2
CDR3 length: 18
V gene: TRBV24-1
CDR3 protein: CATPEPGAAPGNTGELFF
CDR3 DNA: TGTGCCACCCCAGAACCAGGGGCCGCGCCGGGGAACACCGGGGAGCTGTTTTTT

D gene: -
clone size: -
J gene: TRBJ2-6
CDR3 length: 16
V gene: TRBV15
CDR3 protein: CATSRELSGGANVLTF
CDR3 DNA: TGTGCCACCAGCAGAGAGCTATCGGGTGGGGCCAACGTCCTGACTTTC

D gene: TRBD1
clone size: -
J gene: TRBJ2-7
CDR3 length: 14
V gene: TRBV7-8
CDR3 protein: CASSFRDRSYEQYF
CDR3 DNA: TGTGCCAGCAGCTTCCGGGACAGATCCTACGAGCAGTACTTC

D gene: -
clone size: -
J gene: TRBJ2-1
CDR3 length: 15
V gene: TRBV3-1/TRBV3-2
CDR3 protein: CASSQGPMQGNEQFF
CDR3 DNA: TGTGCCAGCAGCCAAGGACCCATGCAGGGTAATGAGCAGTTCTTC

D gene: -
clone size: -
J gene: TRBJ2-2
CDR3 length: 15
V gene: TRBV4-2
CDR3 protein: CASSQRVAGAGELFF
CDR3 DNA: TGTGCCAGCAGCCAACGAGTTGCGGGTGCCGGGGAGCTGTTTTTT

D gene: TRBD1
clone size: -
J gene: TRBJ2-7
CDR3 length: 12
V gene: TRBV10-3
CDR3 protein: CATNQGVYEQYF
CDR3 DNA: TGTGCCACTAACCAGGGGGTCTACGAGCAGTACTTC

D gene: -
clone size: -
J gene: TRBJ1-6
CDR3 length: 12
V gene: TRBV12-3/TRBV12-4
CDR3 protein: CASSFGREALHF
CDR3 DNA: TGTGCCAGCAGTTTTGGTAGGGAGGCCCTCCACTTT

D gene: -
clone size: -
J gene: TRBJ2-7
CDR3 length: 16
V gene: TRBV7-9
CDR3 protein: CASSLALGQGRYEQYF
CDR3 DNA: TGTGCCAGCAGCTTAGCGCTCGGCCAGGGTAGATACGAGCAGTACTTC

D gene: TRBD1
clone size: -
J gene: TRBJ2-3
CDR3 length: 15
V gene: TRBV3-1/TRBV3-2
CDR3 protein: CASSQGTGIQDTQYF
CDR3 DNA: TGTGCCAGCAGCCAAGGGACAGGTATTCAAGATACGCAGTATTTT

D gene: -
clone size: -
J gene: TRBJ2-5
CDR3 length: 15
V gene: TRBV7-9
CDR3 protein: CASSLARVGRETQYF
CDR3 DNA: TGTGCCAGCAGCTTAGCAAGGGTAGGGAGAGAGACCCAGTACTTC

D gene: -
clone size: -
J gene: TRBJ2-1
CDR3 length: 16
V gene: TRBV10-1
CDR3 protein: CASSTPGTFSYNEQFF
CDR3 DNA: TGCGCCAGCAGTACACCCGGGACTTTCTCCTACAATGAGCAGTTCTTC

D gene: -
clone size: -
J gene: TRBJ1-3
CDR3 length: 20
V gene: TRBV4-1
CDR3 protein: CASSQDRGFRGARSGNTIYF
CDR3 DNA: TGCGCCAGCAGCCAAGATAGGGGTTTTCGGGGGGCCCGCTCTGGAAACACCATATATTTT

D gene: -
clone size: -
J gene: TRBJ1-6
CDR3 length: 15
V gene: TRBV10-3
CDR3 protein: CAISESLAVDSPLHF
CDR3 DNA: TGTGCCATCAGTGAGTCCCTGGCGGTTGATTCACCCCTCCACTTT

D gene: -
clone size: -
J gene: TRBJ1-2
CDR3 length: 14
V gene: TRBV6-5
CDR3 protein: CASSYPDKRYGYTF
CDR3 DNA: TGTGCCAGCAGTTACCCCGACAAACGCTATGGCTACACCTTC

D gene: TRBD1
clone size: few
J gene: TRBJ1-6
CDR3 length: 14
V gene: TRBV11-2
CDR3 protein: CASSIGTGESPLHF
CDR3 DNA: TGTGCCAGCAGCATCGGGACAGGGGAATCACCCCTCCACTTT

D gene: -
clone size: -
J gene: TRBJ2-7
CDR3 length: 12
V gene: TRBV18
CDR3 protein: CASSPNRDEQYF
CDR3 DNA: TGTGCCAGCTCACCGAACAGGGACGAGCAGTACTTC

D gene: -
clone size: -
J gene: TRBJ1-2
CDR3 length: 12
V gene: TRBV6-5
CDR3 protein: CASRSGDYGYTF
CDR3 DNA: TGTGCCAGCCGTTCCGGGGACTATGGCTACACCTTC

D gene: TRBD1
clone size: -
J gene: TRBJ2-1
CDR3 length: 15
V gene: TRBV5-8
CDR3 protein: CASSRGTDSYNEQFF
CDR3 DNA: TGTGCCAGCAGCCGAGGGACAGACTCCTACAATGAGCAGTTCTTC

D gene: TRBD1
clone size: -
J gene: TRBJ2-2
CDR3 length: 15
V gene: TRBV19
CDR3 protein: CASRYGTANTGELFF
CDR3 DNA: TGTGCCAGTAGATATGGGACAGCGAACACCGGGGAGCTGTTTTTT

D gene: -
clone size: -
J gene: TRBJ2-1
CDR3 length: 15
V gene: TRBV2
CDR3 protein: CASSEALLRGNEQFF
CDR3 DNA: TGTGCCAGCAGTGAAGCGCTACTTAGGGGCAATGAGCAGTTCTTC

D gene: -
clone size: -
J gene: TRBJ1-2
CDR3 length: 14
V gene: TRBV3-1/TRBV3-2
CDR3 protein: CASSQAGRFNGYTF
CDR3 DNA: TGTGCCAGCAGCCAAGCAGGCAGGTTTAATGGCTACACCTTC

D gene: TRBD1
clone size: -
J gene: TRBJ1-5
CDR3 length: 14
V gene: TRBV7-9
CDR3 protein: CASSSGQARQPQHF
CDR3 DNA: TGTGCCAGCAGTTCTGGACAGGCACGGCAGCCCCAGCATTTT

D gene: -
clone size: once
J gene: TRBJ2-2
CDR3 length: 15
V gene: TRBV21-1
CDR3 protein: CASSSGLTNTGELFF
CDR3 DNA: TGTGCCAGCAGCTCCGGACTGACGAACACCGGGGAGCTGTTTTTT

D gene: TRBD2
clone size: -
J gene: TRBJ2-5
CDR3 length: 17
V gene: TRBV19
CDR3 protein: CASSDGLASGSAETQYF
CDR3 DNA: TGTGCCAGTAGCGATGGGTTGGCTAGCGGGAGCGCAGAGACCCAGTACTTC

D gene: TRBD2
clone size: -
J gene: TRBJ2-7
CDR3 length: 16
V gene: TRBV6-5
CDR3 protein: CASSYSWAGGPFEQYF
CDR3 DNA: TGTGCCAGCAGTTACTCTTGGGCGGGAGGGCCGTTCGAGCAGTACTTC

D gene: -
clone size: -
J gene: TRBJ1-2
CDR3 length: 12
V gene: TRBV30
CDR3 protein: CAWSVNSYGYTF
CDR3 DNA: TGTGCCTGGAGTGTAAACTCCTATGGCTACACCTTC

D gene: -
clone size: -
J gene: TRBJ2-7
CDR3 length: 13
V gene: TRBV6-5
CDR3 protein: CASTGQDRYEQYF
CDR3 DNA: TGTGCCAGCACTGGACAAGACCGCTACGAGCAGTACTTC

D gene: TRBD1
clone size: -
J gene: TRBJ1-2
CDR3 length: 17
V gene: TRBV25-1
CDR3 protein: CASSEGGVQGALYGYTF
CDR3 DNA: TGTGCCAGCAGTGAAGGTGGAGTCCAGGGGGCTTTGTATGGCTACACCTTC

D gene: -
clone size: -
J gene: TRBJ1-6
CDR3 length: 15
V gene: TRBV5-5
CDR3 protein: CASSFRGIGNSPLHF
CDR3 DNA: TGTGCCAGCAGCTTCAGGGGAATAGGTAATTCACCCCTCCACTTT

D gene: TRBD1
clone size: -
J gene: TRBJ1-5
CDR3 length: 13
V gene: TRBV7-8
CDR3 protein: CASSLDRDQPQHF
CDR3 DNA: TGTGCCAGCAGCTTGGACAGGGACCAGCCCCAGCATTTT

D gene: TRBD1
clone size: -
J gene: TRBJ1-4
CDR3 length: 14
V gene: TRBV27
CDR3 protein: CASSWGQGGEKLFF
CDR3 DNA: TGTGCCAGCAGTTGGGGACAGGGGGGTGAAAAACTGTTTTTT

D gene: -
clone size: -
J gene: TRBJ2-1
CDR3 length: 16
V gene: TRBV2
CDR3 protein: CASSEYVRETYNEQFF
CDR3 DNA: TGTGCCAGCAGTGAATATGTGAGGGAAACTTACAATGAGCAGTTCTTC

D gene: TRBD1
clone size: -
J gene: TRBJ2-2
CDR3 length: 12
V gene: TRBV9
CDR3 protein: CASSVGRDRLFF
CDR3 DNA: TGTGCCAGCAGCGTAGGACGGGACAGACTGTTTTTT

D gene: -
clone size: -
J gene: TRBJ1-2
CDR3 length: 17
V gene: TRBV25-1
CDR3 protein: CASSGVGPQTLIYGYTF
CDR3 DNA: TGTGCCAGCAGTGGGGTGGGGCCCCAGACTCTCATCTATGGCTACACCTTC